This TCR beta chain was recovered during a study of cytomegalovirus exposure and HLA in healthy donors. Germline V gene sequence: CDR1 KGHSH, CDR2 LQKENI. V dropped 2 bases and J dropped 5 bases, with 13 bases sitting between them. This CDR3 contains 14 residues. 60 Vbeta and 13 Jbeta primers were used in PCR. Using immunoSEQ multiplex PCR, the repertoire was profiled, and TCRdb retains in-frame clones only, with some absent. The data show around 190,000 clones, about 88% seen once. Sample: PBMCs. This TCR derives from a woman younger than 45 in good health and CMV-seronegative. V is TRBV18 and J is TRBJ2-7; D perhaps matches TRBD1 (6 bases). Written as DNA, the CDR3 is TGTGCCAGCTCACCAACAGGGACGTGGAACGAGCAGTACTTC. It codes for CASSPTGTWNEQYF. Combining the CDR3 with reference TRBV18 and TRBJ2-7 gives the whole variable domain NAGVMQNPRHLVRRRGQEARLRCSPMKGHSHVYWYRQLPEEGLKFMVYLQKENIIDESGMPKERFSAEFPKEGPSILRIQQVVRGDSAAYFCASSPTGTWNEQYFGPGTRLTVT.